Included here is one T cell receptor beta chain sequence, with context. This record belongs to a study of blood T cell repertoires in COVID-19. On the study more broadly: PBMCs, B-cell-depleted T cells, or T cells provided the cDNA or gDNA that made up the material.

V lost 7 bases to trimming and J lost 0 bases, with 12 bases between them. Germline CDR1 MNHEY, CDR2 SMNVEV (reference sequence). The CDR3 length is 14 residues. Using immunoSEQ multiplex PCR, the repertoire was profiled, and TCRdb retains in-frame clones only, with some absent. This sample has 250,000 to 300,000 clones, with approximately 86% found just once. The chain has TRBV27 and TRBJ1-1; D uncertain. This TCR was recovered from a man younger than 45 with active or convalescent COVID-19. Sequenced: peripheral blood. The CDR3 DNA reads as TGTGCCAGCACCTCGGGGTCTTTGAACACTGAAGCTTTCTTT. Its protein is CASTSGSLNTEAFF.